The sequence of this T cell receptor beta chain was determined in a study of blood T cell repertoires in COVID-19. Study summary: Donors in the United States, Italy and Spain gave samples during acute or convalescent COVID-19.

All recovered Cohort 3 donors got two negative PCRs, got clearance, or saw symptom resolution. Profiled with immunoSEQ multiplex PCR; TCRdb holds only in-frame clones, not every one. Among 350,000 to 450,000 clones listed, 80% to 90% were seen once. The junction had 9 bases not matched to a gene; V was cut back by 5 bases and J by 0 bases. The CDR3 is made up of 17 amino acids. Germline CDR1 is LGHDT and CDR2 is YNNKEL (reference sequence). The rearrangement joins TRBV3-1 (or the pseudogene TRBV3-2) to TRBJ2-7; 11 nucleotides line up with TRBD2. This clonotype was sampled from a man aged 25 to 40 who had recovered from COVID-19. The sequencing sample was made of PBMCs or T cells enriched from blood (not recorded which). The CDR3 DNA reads TGTGCCAGCAGCTTGGGGACTAGCGGTACATCCTCCTACGAGCAGTACTTC. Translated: CASSLGTSGTSSYEQYF.